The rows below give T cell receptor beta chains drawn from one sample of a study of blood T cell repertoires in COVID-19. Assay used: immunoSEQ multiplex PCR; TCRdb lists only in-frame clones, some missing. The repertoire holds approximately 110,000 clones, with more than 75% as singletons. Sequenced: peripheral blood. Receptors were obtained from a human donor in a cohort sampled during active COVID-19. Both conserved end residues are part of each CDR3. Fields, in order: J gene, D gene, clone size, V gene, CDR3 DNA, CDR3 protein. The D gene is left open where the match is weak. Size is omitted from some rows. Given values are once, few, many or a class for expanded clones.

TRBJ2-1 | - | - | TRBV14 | TGTGCCAGCAGCCTTGTCGGGGGTGGGTCCTACAATGAGCAGTTCTTC | CASSLVGGGSYNEQFF
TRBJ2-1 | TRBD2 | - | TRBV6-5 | TGTGCCAGCAGTTACTCGATTCTAGCGGCCAATGAGCAGTTCTTC | CASSYSILAANEQFF
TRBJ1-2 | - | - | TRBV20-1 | TGCAGTGCTAGTGCCGGAACTAATAACTATGGCTACACCTTC | CSASAGTNNYGYTF
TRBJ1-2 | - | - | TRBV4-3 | TGCGCCAGCAGCCAAGATTCGACGAGGACTGACTATGGCTACACCTTC | CASSQDSTRTDYGYTF
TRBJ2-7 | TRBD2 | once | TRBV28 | TGTGCCAGCAGGAGCGGGGGGCGAGGGGAGCAGTACTTC | CASRSGGRGEQYF
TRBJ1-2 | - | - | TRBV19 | TGTGCCAGTAGTATAGATTGGGGAGGAGGCTACACCTTC | CASSIDWGGGYTF
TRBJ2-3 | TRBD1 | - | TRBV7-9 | TGTGCCGGGCAGGGGGCCACAGATACGCAGTATTTT | CAGQGATDTQYF
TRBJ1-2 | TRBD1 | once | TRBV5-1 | TGCGCCAGCAGCCCCCGACAGGGCTATGGCTACACCTTC | CASSPRQGYGYTF
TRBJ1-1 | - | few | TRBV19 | TGTGCCAGTAGTACCCGTCCCGGGGAAGCTTTCTTT | CASSTRPGEAFF
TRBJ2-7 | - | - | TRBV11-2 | TGTGCCAGCAGCTCCCTCCCCCGCGGGTACCGCTACGAGCAGTACTTC | CASSSLPRGYRYEQYF
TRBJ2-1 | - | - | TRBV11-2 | TGTGCCAGCAGCTTAGTCCCTGGCGGGTTCCACAATGAGCAGTTCTTC | CASSLVPGGFHNEQFF
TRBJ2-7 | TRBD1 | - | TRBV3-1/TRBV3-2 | TGTGCCAGCAGCCAAGCCGACAGGGTTGGCGAGCAGTACTTC | CASSQADRVGEQYF